This T cell receptor (beta chain) was found in a study of cytomegalovirus exposure and HLA in healthy donors. Produced via immunoSEQ multiplex PCR; TCRdb's table is partial and in-frame only. The sample has some 150,000 clones; about 87% are singletons. A roughly 120-subject validation cohort, separate from the roughly 680-subject first cohort, supplied the donors. Study results and caveats: Reports showed the classifier diagnosing cytomegalovirus status with high specificity and sensitivity. The authors listed over 150 TCR beta chains as cytomegalovirus-associated. Later, an analysis found that TCR clusters from the first cohort tended to co-occur in the roughly 110 validation repertoires.

A word on this clone: Its target is unknown.

Trimming cost V 5 bases and J 8 bases, with 21 bases left between them. Germline assignment: CDR1 SEHNR and CDR2 FQNEAQ (reference sequence). This CDR3 is 16 amino acids long. The chain employs TRBV7-9 and TRBJ1-4; D perhaps matches TRBD1 (6 bases). Sequenced sample: PBMCs. The clonotype was recovered from a woman aged 25 to 45 in good health and CMV-seronegative. The CDR3 here is CASSPGVGASGEKLFF. DNA for the CDR3: TGTGCCAGCAGCCCAGGGGTCGGGGCCTCCGGGGAAAAACTGTTTTTT.